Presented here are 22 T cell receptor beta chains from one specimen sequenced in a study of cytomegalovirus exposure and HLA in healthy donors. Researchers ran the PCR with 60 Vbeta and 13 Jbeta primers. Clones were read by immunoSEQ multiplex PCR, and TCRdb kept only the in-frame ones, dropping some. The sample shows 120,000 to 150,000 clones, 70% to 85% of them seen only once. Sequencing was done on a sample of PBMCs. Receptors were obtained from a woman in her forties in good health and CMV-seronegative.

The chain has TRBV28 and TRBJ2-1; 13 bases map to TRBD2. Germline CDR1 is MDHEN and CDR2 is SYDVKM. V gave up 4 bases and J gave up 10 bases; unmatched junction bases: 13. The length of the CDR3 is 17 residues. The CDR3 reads CASSSIGLAGVIGEQFF. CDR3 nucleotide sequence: TGTGCCAGCAGTTCAATAGGACTAGCGGGAGTTATAGGGGAGCAGTTCTTC.

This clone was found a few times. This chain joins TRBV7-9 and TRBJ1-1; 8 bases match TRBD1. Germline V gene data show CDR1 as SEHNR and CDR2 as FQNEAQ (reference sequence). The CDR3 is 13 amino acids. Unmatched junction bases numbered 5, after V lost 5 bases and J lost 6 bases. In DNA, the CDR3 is TGTGCCAGCAGCAGTACAGGGGGGGCTGAAGCTTTCTTT. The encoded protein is CASSSTGGAEAFF.

This CDR3 is CASSLPPSGEQFF. CDR3 bases: TGTGCCAGCAGTTTACCTCCTAGCGGTGAGCAGTTCTTC. J is TRBJ2-1 and V is TRBV28; the match to TRBD2 covers 7 bases. The CDR3 is made up of 13 amino acids. Germline V gives CDR1 MDHEN, CDR2 SYDVKM. V shed 2 bases and J 9 bases; nucleotides not matched to a gene: 4.

The chain's CDR3 is CASSESGFIYEQYF. The DNA of the CDR3 is TGTGCCAGCAGTGAATCGGGTTTTATCTACGAGCAGTACTTC. The rearrangement joins TRBV25-1 to TRBJ2-7, with D unresolved. Germline V gene sequence: CDR1 MGHDK, CDR2 SYGVNS. With 1 base removed from V and 3 bases from J, the gap between germline ends came to 10 bases. The CDR3 spans 14 residues.

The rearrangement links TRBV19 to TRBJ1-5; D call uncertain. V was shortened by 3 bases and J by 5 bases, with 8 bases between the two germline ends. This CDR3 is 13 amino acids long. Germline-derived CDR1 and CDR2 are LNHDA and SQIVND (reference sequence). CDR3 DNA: TGTGCCAGTAGTATGGGTCGGGATCAGCCCCAGCATTTT. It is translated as CASSMGRDQPQHF.

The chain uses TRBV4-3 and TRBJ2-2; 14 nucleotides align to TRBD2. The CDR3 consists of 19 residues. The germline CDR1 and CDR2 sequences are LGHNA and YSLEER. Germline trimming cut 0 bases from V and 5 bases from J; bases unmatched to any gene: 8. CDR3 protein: CASSQDRVGLAGDTGELFF. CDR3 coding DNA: TGCGCCAGCAGCCAAGATAGAGTGGGACTAGCGGGAGATACCGGGGAGCTGTTTTTT.

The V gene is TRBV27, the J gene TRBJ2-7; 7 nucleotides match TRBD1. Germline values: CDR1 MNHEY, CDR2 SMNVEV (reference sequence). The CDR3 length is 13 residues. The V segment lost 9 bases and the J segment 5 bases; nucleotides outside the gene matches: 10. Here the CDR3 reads CASRPTGWDEQYF. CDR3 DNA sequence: TGTGCCAGTCGCCCGACAGGGTGGGACGAGCAGTACTTC.

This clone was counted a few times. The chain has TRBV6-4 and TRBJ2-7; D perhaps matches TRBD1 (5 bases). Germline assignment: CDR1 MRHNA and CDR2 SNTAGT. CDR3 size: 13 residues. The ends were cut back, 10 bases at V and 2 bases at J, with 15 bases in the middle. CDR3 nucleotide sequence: TGTGCCACAAAGGGGCTGAAAGCCTACGAGCAGTACTTC. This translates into CATKGLKAYEQYF.

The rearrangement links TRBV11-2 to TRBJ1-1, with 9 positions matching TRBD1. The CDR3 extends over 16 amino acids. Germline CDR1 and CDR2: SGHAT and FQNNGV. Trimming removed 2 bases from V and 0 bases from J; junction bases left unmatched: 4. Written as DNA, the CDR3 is TGTGCCAGCAGCTTAAGGGGACAGGGCATGAACACTGAAGCTTTCTTT. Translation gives CASSLRGQGMNTEAFF.

The CDR3 nucleotides read TGTGCCAGCAGCCGAAGGGCGGGACAGCGGAGCTATGGCTACACCTTC. Translating gives CASSRRAGQRSYGYTF. The chain combines TRBV27 with TRBJ1-2; 7 bases match TRBD1. V shed 6 bases, J shed 4 bases, and the junction held 14 bases outside the gene matches. The CDR3 runs 16 residues. Germline values: CDR1 MNHEY, CDR2 SMNVEV (reference sequence).

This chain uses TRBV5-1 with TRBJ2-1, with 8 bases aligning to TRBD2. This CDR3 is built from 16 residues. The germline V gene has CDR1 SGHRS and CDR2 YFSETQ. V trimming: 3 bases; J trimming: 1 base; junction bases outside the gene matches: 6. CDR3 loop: CASSWTSGGSYNEQFF. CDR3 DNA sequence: TGCGCCAGCAGCTGGACCTCGGGAGGGTCCTACAATGAGCAGTTCTTC.

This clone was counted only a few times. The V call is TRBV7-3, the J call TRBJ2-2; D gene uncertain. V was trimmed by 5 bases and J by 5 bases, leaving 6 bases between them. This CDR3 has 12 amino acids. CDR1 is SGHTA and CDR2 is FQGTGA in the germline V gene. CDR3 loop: CASSRVTGELFF. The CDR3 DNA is TGTGCCAGCAGCCGAGTGACCGGGGAGCTGTTTTTT.

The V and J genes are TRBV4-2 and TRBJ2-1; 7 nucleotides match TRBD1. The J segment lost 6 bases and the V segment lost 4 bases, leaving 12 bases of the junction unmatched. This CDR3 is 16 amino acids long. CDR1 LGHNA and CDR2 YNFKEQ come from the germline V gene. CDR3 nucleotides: TGTGCCAGCAGCCGCCAAGGACAGGAGAGTGGCAATGAGCAGTTCTTC. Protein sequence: CASSRQGQESGNEQFF.

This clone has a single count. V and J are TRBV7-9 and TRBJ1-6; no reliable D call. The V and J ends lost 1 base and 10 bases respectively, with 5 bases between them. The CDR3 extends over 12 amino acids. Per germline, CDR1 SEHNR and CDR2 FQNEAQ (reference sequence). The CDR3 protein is CASSLVSSPLHF. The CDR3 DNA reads TGTGCCAGCAGCTTAGTTTCATCACCCCTCCACTTT. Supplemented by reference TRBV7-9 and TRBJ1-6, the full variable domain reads DTGVSQNPRHKITKRGQNVTFRCDPISEHNRLYWYRQTLGQGPEFLTYFQNEAQLEKSRLLSDRFSAERPKGSFSTLEIQRTEQGDSAMYLCASSLVSSPLHFGNGTRLTVT.

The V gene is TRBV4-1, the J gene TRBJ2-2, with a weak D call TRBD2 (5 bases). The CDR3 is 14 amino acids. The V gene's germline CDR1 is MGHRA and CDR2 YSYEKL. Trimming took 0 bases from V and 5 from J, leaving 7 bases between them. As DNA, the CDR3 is TGCGCCAGCAGCCAAGATCGGAGGACCGGGGAGCTGTTTTTT. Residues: CASSQDRRTGELFF.

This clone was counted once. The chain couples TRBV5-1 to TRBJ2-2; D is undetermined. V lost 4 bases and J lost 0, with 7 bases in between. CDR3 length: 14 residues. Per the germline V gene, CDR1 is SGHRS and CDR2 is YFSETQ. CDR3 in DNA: TGCGCCAGCAGCCACCAGTCGAACACCGGGGAGCTGTTTTTT. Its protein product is CASSHQSNTGELFF.

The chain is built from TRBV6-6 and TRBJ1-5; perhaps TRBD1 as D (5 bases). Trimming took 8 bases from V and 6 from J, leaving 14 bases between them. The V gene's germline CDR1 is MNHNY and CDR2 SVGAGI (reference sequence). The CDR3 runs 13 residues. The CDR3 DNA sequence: TGTGCCAGCTATTCCTCGGGGGGTCAGCCCCAGCATTTT. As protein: CASYSSGGQPQHF.

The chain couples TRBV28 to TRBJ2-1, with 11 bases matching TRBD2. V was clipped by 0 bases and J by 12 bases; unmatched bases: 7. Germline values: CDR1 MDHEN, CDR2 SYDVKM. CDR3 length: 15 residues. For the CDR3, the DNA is TGTGCCAGCAGTTTATGGGGACTAGCGGAGGTGGTGCAGTTCTTC. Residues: CASSLWGLAEVVQFF.

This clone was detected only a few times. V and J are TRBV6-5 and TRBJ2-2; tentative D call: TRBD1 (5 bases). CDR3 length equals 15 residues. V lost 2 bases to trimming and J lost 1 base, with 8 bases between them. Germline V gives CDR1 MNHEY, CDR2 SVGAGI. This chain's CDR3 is CASSYPGQNTGELFF. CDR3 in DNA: TGTGCCAGCAGTTACCCCGGACAGAACACCGGGGAGCTGTTTTTT.

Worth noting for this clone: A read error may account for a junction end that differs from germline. CDR3 bases: TGTGTCAGCAGTGAGCTTGGGCGGGGGGCCTCCTACGAGCAGTACTTC. It yields the protein CVSSELGRGASYEQYF. The chain employs TRBV25-1 and TRBJ2-7; the match to TRBD2 covers 8 bases. The CDR3 has 16 residues. Germline lookup yields CDR1 MGHDK and CDR2 SYGVNS.

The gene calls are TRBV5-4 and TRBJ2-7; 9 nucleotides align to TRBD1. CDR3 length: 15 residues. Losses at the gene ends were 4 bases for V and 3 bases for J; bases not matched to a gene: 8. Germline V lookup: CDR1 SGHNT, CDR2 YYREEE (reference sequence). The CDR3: CASSPGTGTIYEQYF. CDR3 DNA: TGTGCCAGCAGCCCCGGGACAGGGACAATCTACGAGCAGTACTTC.

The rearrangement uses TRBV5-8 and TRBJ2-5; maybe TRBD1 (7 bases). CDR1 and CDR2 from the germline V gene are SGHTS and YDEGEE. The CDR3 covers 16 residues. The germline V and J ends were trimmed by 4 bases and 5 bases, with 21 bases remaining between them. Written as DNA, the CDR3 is TGTGCCAGCAGCCGATACGCGGGACAGCCAGAGGAGACCCAGTACTTC. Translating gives CASSRYAGQPEETQYF.